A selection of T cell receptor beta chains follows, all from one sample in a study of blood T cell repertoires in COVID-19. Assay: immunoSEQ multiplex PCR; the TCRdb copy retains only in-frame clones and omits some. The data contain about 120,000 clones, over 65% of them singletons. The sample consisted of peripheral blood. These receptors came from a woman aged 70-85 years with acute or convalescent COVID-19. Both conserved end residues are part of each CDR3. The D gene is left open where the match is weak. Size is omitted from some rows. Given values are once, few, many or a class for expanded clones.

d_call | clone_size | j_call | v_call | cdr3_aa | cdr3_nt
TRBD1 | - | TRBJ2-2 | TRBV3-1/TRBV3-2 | CASSHTGTENTGELFF | TGTGCCAGCAGCCATACCGGGACAGAGAACACCGGGGAGCTGTTTTTT
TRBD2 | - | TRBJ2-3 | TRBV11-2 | CASSLVAGGFMAQYF | TGTGCCAGCAGCTTAGTAGCGGGGGGGTTCATGGCGCAGTATTTT
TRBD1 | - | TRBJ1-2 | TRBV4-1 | CASSQERLGGTGYGYTF | TGCGCCAGCAGCCAAGAAAGGCTCGGGGGGACAGGCTATGGCTACACCTTC
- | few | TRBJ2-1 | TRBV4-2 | CASSQVTGFYNEQFF | TGTGCCAGCAGCCAAGTGACAGGTTTCTACAATGAGCAGTTCTTC
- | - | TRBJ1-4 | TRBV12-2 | CASRYRDTGEKLFF | TGTGCAAGTCGTTACCGGGACACCGGGGAAAAACTGTTTTTT
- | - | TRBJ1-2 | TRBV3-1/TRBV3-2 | CASSHTTENYGYTF | TGTGCCAGCAGCCATACGACTGAGAACTATGGCTACACCTTC
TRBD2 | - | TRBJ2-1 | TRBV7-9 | CASSFGTSLNEQFF | TGTGCCAGCAGCTTTGGGACTAGCCTCAATGAGCAGTTCTTC
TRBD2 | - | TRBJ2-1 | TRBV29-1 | CSVLPDSGAYNEQFF | TGCAGCGTTCTCCCGGATAGCGGGGCTTACAATGAGCAGTTCTTC
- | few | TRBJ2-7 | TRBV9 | CASSVDFLGGQQYF | TGTGCCAGCAGCGTAGATTTCCTCGGGGGTCAGCAGTACTTC
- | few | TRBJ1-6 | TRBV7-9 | CASSFLQGEPLHF | TGTGCCAGCAGCTTCTTACAGGGCGAACCCCTCCACTTT
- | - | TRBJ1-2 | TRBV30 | CAWCHEGSYGYTF | TGTGCCTGGTGCCACGAGGGAAGTTATGGCTACACCTTC
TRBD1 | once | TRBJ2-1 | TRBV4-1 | CASSRDREPYNEQFF | TGCGCCAGCAGCCGAGACAGGGAACCCTACAATGAGCAGTTCTTC
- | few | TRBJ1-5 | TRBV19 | CASSIHSINQPQHF | TGTGCCAGTAGTATACACAGCATCAATCAGCCCCAGCATTTT
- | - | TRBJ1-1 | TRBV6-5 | CASSYATGGNTEAFF | TGTGCCAGCAGTTACGCGACAGGTGGGAACACTGAAGCTTTCTTT
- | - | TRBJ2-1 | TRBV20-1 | CSARADNEQFF | TGCAGTGCTAGAGCCGACAATGAGCAGTTCTTC
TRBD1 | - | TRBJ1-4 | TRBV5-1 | CASSSGQAITNEKLFF | TGCGCCAGCAGCTCGGGACAGGCCATAACTAATGAAAAACTGTTTTTT
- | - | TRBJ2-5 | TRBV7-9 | CASSPSGETQYF | TGTGCCAGCAGCCCGTCAGGGGAGACCCAGTACTTC
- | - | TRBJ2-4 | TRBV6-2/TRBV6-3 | CASSYSGGRYIQYF | TGTGCCAGCAGTTACTCCGGGGGGCGATACATTCAGTACTTC
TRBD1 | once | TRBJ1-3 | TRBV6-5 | CASRGQGTGNTIYF | TGTGCCAGCAGGGGACAGGGGACTGGAAACACCATATATTTT
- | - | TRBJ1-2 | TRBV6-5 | CASRQGTSGYGYTF | TGTGCCAGCAGGCAAGGGACAAGTGGGTATGGCTACACCTTC
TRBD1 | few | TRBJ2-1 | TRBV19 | CASKEQGAPGLEFF | TGTGCCAGTAAGGAGCAGGGGGCCCCCGGGTTGGAGTTCTTC
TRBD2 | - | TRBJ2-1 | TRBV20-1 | CSASAHLVSGGAGNEQFF | TGCAGTGCTAGTGCCCACCTAGTTAGCGGGGGGGCTGGAAATGAGCAGTTCTTC
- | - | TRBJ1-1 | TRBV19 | CASSILGRQGEAFF | TGTGCCAGTAGTATACTGGGGCGTCAAGGTGAAGCTTTCTTT
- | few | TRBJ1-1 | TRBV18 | CASSDQTLEAFF | TGTGCCAGCTCAGACCAGACCCTAGAGGCTTTCTTT
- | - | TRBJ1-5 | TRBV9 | CASGHNQPQHF | TGTGCCAGCGGACACAATCAGCCCCAGCATTTT
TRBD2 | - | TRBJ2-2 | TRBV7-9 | CASSLVGLEAGELFF | TGTGCCAGCAGCTTAGTCGGACTAGAGGCCGGGGAGCTGTTTTTT
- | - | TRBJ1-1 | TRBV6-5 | CASSMGQTNTEAFF | TGTGCCAGCAGCATGGGACAAACGAACACTGAAGCTTTCTTT
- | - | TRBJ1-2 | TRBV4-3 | CASSQAPVANYGYTF | TGCGCCAGCAGCCAAGCTCCAGTTGCTAACTATGGCTACACCTTC
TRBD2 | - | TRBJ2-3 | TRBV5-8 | CASSLGGGGTGVETDTQYF | TGTGCCAGCAGCTTAGGCGGGGGGGGCACCGGAGTAGAGACAGATACGCAGTATTTT
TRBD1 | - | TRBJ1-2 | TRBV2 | CASSEDRGYGYTF | TGTGCCAGCAGTGAGGACAGGGGGTATGGCTACACCTTC
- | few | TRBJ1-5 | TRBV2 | CASSAGGKGSNQPQHF | TGTGCCAGCAGCGCAGGAGGGAAGGGGAGCAATCAGCCCCAGCATTTT
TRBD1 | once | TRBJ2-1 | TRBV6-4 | CASSDGTGYNEQFF | TGTGCCAGCAGTGATGGGACAGGCTACAATGAGCAGTTCTTC
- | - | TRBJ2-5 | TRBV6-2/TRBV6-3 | CASSQLLATGTQYF | TGTGCCAGCAGTCAGTTACTAGCGACAGGGACCCAGTACTTC
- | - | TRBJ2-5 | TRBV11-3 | CASSLNSKETQYF | TGTGCCAGCAGCTTAAACTCCAAAGAGACCCAGTACTTC
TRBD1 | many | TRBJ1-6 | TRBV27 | CASSSGTGSSPLHF | TGTGCCAGCAGCTCCGGGACAGGGAGTTCACCCCTCCACTTT
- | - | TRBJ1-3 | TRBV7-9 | CASSLSPARAGNTIYF | TGTGCCAGCAGCTTATCACCGGCCAGGGCTGGAAACACCATATATTTT
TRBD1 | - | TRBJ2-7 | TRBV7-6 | CASSPQLGQKNYEQYF | TGTGCCAGCAGCCCGCAGCTGGGACAGAAAAACTACGAGCAGTACTTC
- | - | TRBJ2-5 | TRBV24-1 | CATSDPTKPGNQETQYF | TGTGCCACCAGTGATCCTACCAAACCGGGGAACCAAGAGACCCAGTACTTC
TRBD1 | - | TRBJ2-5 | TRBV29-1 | CSVTGQTQETQYF | TGCAGCGTTACGGGACAGACACAAGAGACCCAGTACTTC
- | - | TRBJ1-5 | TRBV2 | CASRETREQPQHF | TGTGCCAGCAGGGAAACCAGGGAACAGCCCCAGCATTTT
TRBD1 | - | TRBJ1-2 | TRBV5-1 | CASTPGEGGHSGYTF | TGCGCCAGCACCCCGGGGGAAGGGGGCCACAGTGGCTACACCTTC
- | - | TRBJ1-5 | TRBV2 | CASSEGGISNQPQHF | TGTGCCAGCAGTGAGGGGGGGATTAGCAATCAGCCCCAGCATTTT
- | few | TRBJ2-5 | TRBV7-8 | CASSLVEAGRGAQYF | TGTGCCAGCAGCTTAGTGGAGGCAGGACGGGGAGCTCAGTACTTC
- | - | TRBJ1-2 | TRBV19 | CASSIMEGTASYTF | TGTGCCAGTAGTATAATGGAGGGGACGGCGAGCTACACCTTC
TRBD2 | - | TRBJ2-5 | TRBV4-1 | CASSQELGGAQYQETQYF | TGCGCCAGCAGCCAAGAACTCGGGGGGGCACAGTACCAAGAGACCCAGTACTTC
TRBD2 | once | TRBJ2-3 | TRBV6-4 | CASSGERGSTTQYF | TGTGCCAGCAGCGGAGAGCGGGGGTCGACTACGCAGTATTTT
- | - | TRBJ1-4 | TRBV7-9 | CASSGGGANEKLFF | TGTGCCAGCAGCGGAGGAGGGGCCAATGAAAAACTGTTTTTT
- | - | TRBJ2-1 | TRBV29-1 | CSVEAGTGLVGSHEQFF | TGCAGCGTTGAAGCTGGGACAGGACTAGTGGGTTCACATGAGCAGTTCTTC
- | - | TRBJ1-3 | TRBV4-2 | CASSRTEGAGNTIYF | TGTGCCAGCAGCCGTACTGAAGGGGCGGGAAACACCATATATTTT
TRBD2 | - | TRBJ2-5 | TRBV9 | CASSVSRGLAGETQYF | TGTGCCAGCAGCGTATCCCGGGGACTAGCAGGAGAGACCCAGTACTTC
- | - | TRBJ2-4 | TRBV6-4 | CASSDSAGGRNIQYF | TGTGCCAGCAGTGACTCGGCAGGGGGGCGAAACATTCAGTACTTC
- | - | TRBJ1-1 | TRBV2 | CASSLQPNTEAFF | TGTGCCAGCAGTTTACAACCGAACACTGAAGCTTTCTTT
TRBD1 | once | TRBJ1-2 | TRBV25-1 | CASSETPGTGYYGYTF | TGTGCCAGCAGTGAAACACCCGGGACAGGGTACTATGGCTACACCTTC
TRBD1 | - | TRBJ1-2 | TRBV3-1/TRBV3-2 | CASSQGLQGNIGNYGYTF | TGTGCCAGCAGCCAAGGATTACAGGGGAATATAGGTAACTATGGCTACACCTTC
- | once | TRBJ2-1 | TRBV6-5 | CASRPTLQGREQFF | TGTGCCAGCAGACCGACCCTACAGGGTCGGGAGCAGTTCTTC